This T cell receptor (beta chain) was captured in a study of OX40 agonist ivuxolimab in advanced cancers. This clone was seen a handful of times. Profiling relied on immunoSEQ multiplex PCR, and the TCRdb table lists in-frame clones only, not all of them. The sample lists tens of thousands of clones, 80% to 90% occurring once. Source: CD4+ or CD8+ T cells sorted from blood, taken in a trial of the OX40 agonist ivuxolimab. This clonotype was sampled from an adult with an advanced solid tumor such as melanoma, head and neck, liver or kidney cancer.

The CDR3 DNA reads TGCGCCAGCAGTGGGGACACCGCGATGGAAAAACTGTTTTTT. Its translation: CASSGDTAMEKLFF. The V call is TRBV10-1, the J call TRBJ1-4; possible D gene TRBD1, 6 bases. CDR3 length: 14 amino acids. Trimming removed 4 bases at V and 8 bases at J, with 14 bases between. CDR1 and CDR2 from the germline V gene are WNHNN and SYGVQD (reference sequence).